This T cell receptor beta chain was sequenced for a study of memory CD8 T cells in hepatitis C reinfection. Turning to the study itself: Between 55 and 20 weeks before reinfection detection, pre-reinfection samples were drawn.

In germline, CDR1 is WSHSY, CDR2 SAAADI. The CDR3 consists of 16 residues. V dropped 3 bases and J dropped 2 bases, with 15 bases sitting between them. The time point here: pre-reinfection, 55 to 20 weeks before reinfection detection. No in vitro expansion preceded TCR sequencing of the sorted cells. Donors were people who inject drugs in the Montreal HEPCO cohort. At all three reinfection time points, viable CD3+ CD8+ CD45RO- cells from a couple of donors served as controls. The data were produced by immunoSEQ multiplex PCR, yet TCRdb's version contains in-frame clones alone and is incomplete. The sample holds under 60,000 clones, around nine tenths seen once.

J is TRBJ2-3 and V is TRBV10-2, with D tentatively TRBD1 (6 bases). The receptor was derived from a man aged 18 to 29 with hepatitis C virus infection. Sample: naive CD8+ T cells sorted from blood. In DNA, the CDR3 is TGCGCCAGCAGTGATTCGGGCAGGGGAATCACAGATACGCAGTATTTT. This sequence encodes CASSDSGRGITDTQYF.